This TCR beta chain was retrieved from a study of beta chain features in type 1 diabetes. In the study overall: Across the samples, roughly 98,000,000 sorted cells were examined in total. Notes on the study in general: Fewer insertions but more deletions were seen at VDJ junctions in type 1 diabetes patients. Across patients, naive, central memory and Treg TCRB repertoires exhibited apparently greater similarity than was observed across healthy donors.

This clone was picked up a small number of times. Its antigen remains unidentified. At one end, the junction sequence differs from germline, possibly due to a read error. The isolated RNA, all of it, was reverse transcribed, so expressed TCRB transcripts were what got sequenced. Some clones are missing from TCRdb's copy, which holds only in-frame ones; the method was immunoSEQ multiplex PCR. The profile covers about 230,000 clones, with 9.6% appearing a single time and around 0.037% taken by the ten largest. The CDR3 has 16 amino acids. The V gene's germline CDR1 is SSHAT and CDR2 FNYEAQ (reference sequence). By way of CD45RO/CCR7/CD25/CD127/CD95/CD27, the CD4+ regulatory, stem cell-like memory, central memory and naive cells were sorted.

The TCR originated in a woman in her late teens or twenties in good health. Sequencing was done on a sample of naive CD4+ T cells from blood. The chain links TRBV7-7 to TRBJ2-1, with TRBD2 identical over 8 bases. CDR3 in DNA: TGTGCTAGCAGCTTGGGGACTAGTCCGGCCTACAATGAGCAGTTCTTC. As protein: CASSLGTSPAYNEQFF.